The clone carrying this T cell receptor (beta chain) turned up a few times. Antigen: not known. Authors of the study amplified TCR beta CDR3 regions from RNA transcripts. The TCR CDR3 first-round RT-PCR relied on the HTBI primer set. Each CDR3 protein gets one entry after TCRdb re-called the multiplex PCR reads with MiXCR. Among 300,000 to 450,000 distinct CDR3 sequences listed, around 25% were seen once. These data belong to a study of T cells in Graves' hyperthyroidism and ophthalmopathy. The study's findings and limits: It was a median approximately 6.9 months before onset that the model predicted ophthalmopathy.

V gave up 10 bases and J gave up 1 base, with 15 bases separating them. CDR1 LNHDA and CDR2 SQIVND come from the germline V gene (reference sequence). This CDR3 comprises 14 residues. This sequence joins TRBV19 and TRBJ2-3, with a possible D match to TRBD1 (6 bases). Specimen: blood. This clonotype was sampled from a man aged 50 or older with Graves' hyperthyroidism. CDR3 amino acids: CATRTEVGTDTQYF. In DNA form, the CDR3 reads TGTGCCACCCGGACAGAAGTGGGCACAGATACGCAGTATTTT.